This passage covers 26 T cell receptor beta chains from one sample sequenced in a study of shared clonotypes between healthy human individuals. TCRdb keeps only in-frame clones here, not all; method: immunoSEQ multiplex PCR. This sample has approximately 2.5 million clones, with around nine tenths found just once. Sequencing was done on a sample of naive CD4+ T cells sorted from blood. Subset: CD45RA+ positively selected. The receptors were sampled from a man aged 18 to 29 in good health.

V usage is TRBV6-5 and J usage is TRBJ2-7, with TRBD1 matching over 11 bases. J was trimmed by 5 bases and V by 10 bases; bases with no gene match: 13. The germline V gene has CDR1 MNHEY and CDR2 SVGAGI. There are 15 residues in the CDR3. The CDR3 reads CATNPRTGGENEQYF. The CDR3 nucleotides are TGTGCCACCAATCCCAGGACAGGGGGCGAAAACGAGCAGTACTTC.

With respect to this clone: Other DNA sequences in this specimen translate into the identical CDR3. The chain recombines TRBV6-5 with TRBJ1-1, with D possibly being TRBD1 (5 bases). V was shortened by 3 bases and J by 1 base, with 9 bases between the two germline ends. Per the germline V gene, CDR1 is MNHEY and CDR2 is SVGAGI. The CDR3 is 14 amino acids. The CDR3 DNA reads as TGTGCCAGCAGTTATTCAGGGAGGAACACTGAAGCTTTCTTT. This codes for CASSYSGRNTEAFF.

J is TRBJ2-4 and V is TRBV7-4; the D gene is possibly TRBD2 (5 bases). The V end lost 5 bases, the J end lost 3 bases, and 17 bases lay between the germline ends. The CDR3 is made up of 16 amino acids. In germline, CDR1 is SGHVT, CDR2 SQSDAQ. This chain's CDR3 is CASSQLSYGLKNIQYF. CDR3 in DNA: TGTGCCAGCAGCCAGCTCAGCTACGGACTCAAAAACATTCAGTACTTC.

The V gene is TRBV10-3, the J gene TRBJ2-3; 13 bases match TRBD2. The CDR3 extends over 15 amino acids. The V gene end was trimmed by 8 bases and the J gene end by 6 bases; junction bases not matched to a gene: 8. CDR1 is ENHRY, CDR2 SYGVKD, per germline. The CDR3 bases are TGTGCCATCGCAGGGACTAGCGGGGTCGGGGATACGCAGTATTTT. Translated: CAIAGTSGVGDTQYF.

The rearrangement joins TRBV28 to TRBJ1-5, with D perhaps matching TRBD1 (6 bases). The length of the CDR3 is 13 residues. Germline V gene sequence: CDR1 MDHEN, CDR2 SYDVKM. V was shortened by 7 bases and J by 6 bases, with 13 bases between the two germline ends. The CDR3 bases are TGTGCCAGCAAACAAGGGGGGCCTCAGCCCCAGCATTTT. Protein sequence: CASKQGGPQPQHF.

J is TRBJ2-6 and V is TRBV7-2; a possible D gene is TRBD2 (5 bases). The germline gives CDR1 SGHTA, CDR2 FQGNSA. V was trimmed by 4 bases and J by 2 bases, leaving 9 bases between them. This CDR3 spans 15 amino acids. The CDR3 is CASSSERAGANVLTF. DNA for the CDR3: TGTGCCAGCAGCTCCGAGAGGGCTGGGGCCAACGTCCTGACTTTC.

The gene calls are TRBV5-3 and TRBJ1-2, with a weak D call TRBD1 (5 bases). TRBV5-3 is flagged as an ORF with uncertain function. V lost 0 bases and J 0 bases, leaving 9 bases between the germline ends. The CDR3 runs to 15 residues. Here the CDR3 reads CARSLVRGANYGYTF. CDR3 nucleotides: TGTGCCAGAAGCTTGGTGAGGGGCGCTAACTATGGCTACACCTTC.

The chain is built from TRBV7-2 and TRBJ2-3; D is unclear. V gave up 6 bases and J gave up 2 bases, with 15 bases separating them. The germline V gene has CDR1 SGHTA and CDR2 FQGNSA. There are 15 residues in the CDR3. CDR3 in DNA: TGTGCCAGCAGGTCAGCGCTTGTACTCACAGATACGCAGTATTTT. Protein: CASRSALVLTDTQYF.

The chain recombines TRBV14 with TRBJ2-5, with D possibly being TRBD2 (5 bases). This CDR3 has 13 residues. Between the trimmed V and J ends, which lost 0 bases and 10 bases, there was a span of 12 bases. Germline V gene lookup returns CDR1 SGHDN and CDR2 FVKESK. As DNA, the CDR3 is TGTGCCAGCAGCCAAGATCCACGGGATTTCCAGTACTTC. This translates into CASSQDPRDFQYF.

This clone was observed once. The V call is TRBV7-2, the J call TRBJ2-3; D ambiguous. The V end was cut by 1 base, the J end by 0 bases, with 11 bases between. Germline CDR1 reads SGHTA; CDR2 reads FQGNSA. CDR3 length: 16 residues. The CDR3 DNA follows: TGTGCCAGCAGCTTAGATCGGCCAGATAGCACAGATACGCAGTATTTT. This codes for CASSLDRPDSTDTQYF.

This sequence joins TRBV7-2 and TRBJ2-1, with D unclear. Looked up from germline, CDR1 is SGHTA and CDR2 is FQGNSA. Trimming took off 5 bases at V and 4 bases at J, with 9 bases between the two ends. CDR3 length: 13 amino acids. CDR3 nucleotide sequence: TGTGCCAGCAGCCTCTACCTGTACAATGAGCAGTTCTTC. It yields the protein CASSLYLYNEQFF.

The rearrangement joins TRBV15 to TRBJ2-7; D is undetermined. Trimming took off 5 bases at V and 3 bases at J, with 17 bases between the two ends. Germline CDR1 LNHNV, CDR2 YYDKDF (reference sequence). This CDR3 comprises 15 residues. The DNA for the CDR3 is TGTGCCACCAGCCCGAGTGGGGTTGGGGTCTACGAGCAGTACTTC. This translates into CATSPSGVGVYEQYF.

V usage is TRBV10-3 and J usage is TRBJ1-3; D gene unclear. Trimming shortened V by 6 bases and J by 4 bases, and 7 bases separated the two germline ends. The CDR3 sequence is 12 residues long. Looked up from germline, CDR1 is ENHRY and CDR2 is SYGVKD. CDR3 amino acids: CAISPNGNTIYF. CDR3 sequence (DNA): TGTGCCATCAGCCCCAACGGAAACACCATATATTTT.

The V call is TRBV27, the J call TRBJ1-1; unclear D gene. This CDR3 region has 14 residues. Trimming shortened V by 3 bases and J by 1 base, and 9 bases separated the two germline ends. Germline CDR1 MNHEY, CDR2 SMNVEV (reference sequence). The CDR3 reads CASSFGAENTEAFF. The CDR3 DNA reads as TGTGCCAGCAGTTTTGGAGCAGAGAACACTGAAGCTTTCTTT.

This CDR3 reads CASSVTHGEGLDTQYF. CDR3 nucleotide sequence: TGTGCCAGCAGCGTAACACACGGGGAGGGGTTAGATACGCAGTATTTT. This chain connects TRBV9 to TRBJ2-3; 7 positions match TRBD2. With 1 base clipped from V and 5 bases from J, the junction kept 10 bases outside the gene matches. This CDR3 has 16 amino acids. Germline assignment: CDR1 SGDLS and CDR2 YYNGEE.

This clone showed up just once. V is TRBV5-4 and J is TRBJ2-1; D is uncertain. The CDR3 runs to 15 residues. CDR1 and CDR2 (germline): SGHNT, YYREEE (reference sequence). Trimming left V 1 base short and J 8 bases short, with 16 bases between. CDR3 nucleotide sequence: TGTGCCAGCAGCTTGAGGGCGCCCTCAAGTTATGAGCAGTTCTTC. Translated: CASSLRAPSSYEQFF.

The sample holds a few counts of this clone. This chain connects TRBV10-3 to TRBJ1-5; no clear D gene. V lost 6 bases and J 6 bases, leaving 9 bases between the germline ends. CDR3 length: 12 residues. CDR1 and CDR2 (germline): ENHRY, SYGVKD. In nucleotides, the CDR3 is TGTGCCATCAGCAGAGATGGTCAGCCCCAGCATTTT. Protein product: CAISRDGQPQHF.

V gene TRBV30 combines with J gene TRBJ1-1; TRBD1 aligns across 7 bases. This CDR3 region has 14 residues. Germline CDR1 GTSNPN, CDR2 SVGIG (reference sequence). The J segment lost 5 bases and the V segment lost 3 bases, leaving 9 bases of the junction unmatched. The CDR3 loop reads CAWSRRQGETEAFF. CDR3 coding DNA: TGTGCCTGGAGCCGTAGACAGGGCGAAACTGAAGCTTTCTTT.

The chain combines TRBV11-2 with TRBJ1-3, with 8 bases fitting TRBD1. The junction had 6 bases not matched to a gene; V was cut back by 5 bases and J by 0 bases. CDR1 SGHAT and CDR2 FQNNGV come from the germline V gene. The CDR3 is 16 amino acids. CDR3 loop: CASSGRQGSSGNTIYF. CDR3 bases: TGTGCCAGCAGCGGTAGACAGGGGTCCTCTGGAAACACCATATATTTT.

The gene calls are TRBV5-1 and TRBJ2-3; D gene uncertain. Germline V gene lookup returns CDR1 SGHRS and CDR2 YFSETQ. Between the trimmed V and J ends, which lost 5 bases and 6 bases, there was a span of 13 bases. The CDR3 has 13 amino acids. The CDR3 nucleotides are TGCGCCAGCAGTCCGGACCATCCGGATACGCAGTATTTT. It encodes CASSPDHPDTQYF.

The chain links TRBV29-1 to TRBJ2-3, with 16 bases that match TRBD2. The ends lost 3 bases at V and 5 bases at J; junction bases unmatched: 5. The germline gives CDR1 SQVTM, CDR2 ANQGSEA. The CDR3 has 16 residues. Written as DNA, the CDR3 is TGCAGCGTTGAGGGACTAGCGGGGGGGCATCAAGATACGCAGTATTTT. This gives the protein CSVEGLAGGHQDTQYF.

This chain links TRBV10-3 with TRBJ1-1, with 9 bases aligning to TRBD1. J lost 4 bases, V lost 6 bases, and 6 bases had no gene match. This CDR3 is built from 14 residues. CDR1 and CDR2 (germline): ENHRY, SYGVKD. This chain's CDR3 is CAIRGQGGGTEAFF. The CDR3 DNA is TGTGCCATCAGGGGACAGGGAGGAGGCACTGAAGCTTTCTTT.

Details on this clone: Other DNA sequences within the sample encode an identical CDR3. The chain joins TRBV7-2 to TRBJ1-1, with D perhaps matching TRBD1 (6 bases). Deletions cut 5 bases from V and 1 base from J, with 11 bases between. CDR1 is SGHTA, CDR2 FQGNSA, per germline. The CDR3 has 14 residues. The CDR3 sequence: CASSLDRWNTEAFF. The CDR3 bases are TGTGCCAGCAGCCTCGACAGGTGGAACACTGAAGCTTTCTTT.

This chain joins TRBV5-1 and TRBJ2-7; TRBD1 agrees at 7 bases. This CDR3 is built from 14 residues. Per the germline V gene, CDR1 is SGHRS and CDR2 is YFSETQ. Trimming cost V 3 bases and J 1 base; bases outside gene matches: 4. Here the CDR3 reads CASSSRTGSYEQYF. CDR3 DNA: TGCGCCAGCAGCTCTCGGACAGGATCCTACGAGCAGTACTTC.

The V gene is TRBV30, the J gene TRBJ2-7; D perhaps matches TRBD1 (6 bases). Trimming took off 8 bases at V and 2 bases at J, with 16 bases between the two ends. Germline V gene sequence: CDR1 GTSNPN, CDR2 SVGIG (reference sequence). The CDR3 length is 13 residues. The DNA for the CDR3 is TGTGCCGGAACAGGGCAGGGAACCTACGAGCAGTACTTC. Encoded protein: CAGTGQGTYEQYF.

This CDR3 is CASSASAGLAATDTQYF. CDR3 DNA sequence: TGTGCCAGCAGCGCCTCGGCCGGACTAGCGGCCACAGATACGCAGTATTTT. The chain joins TRBV9 to TRBJ2-3; the match to TRBD2 covers 10 bases. Losses at the gene ends were 3 bases for V and 2 bases for J; bases not matched to a gene: 9. Germline assignment: CDR1 SGDLS and CDR2 YYNGEE. The CDR3 is 17 residues long.